The sequence of this T cell receptor (beta chain) was determined in a study of blood T cells in healthy people across ages. This clonotype has more than one count but fewer than ten. What it binds is not known. A second about 6 to 12 cycle PCR used barcoded and J-beta primers. Each CDR3 protein is one row after TCRdb ran MiXCR on the 5' RACE reads. The data contain fewer than 800,000 distinct CDR3 sequences, approximately 49% of them singletons. Germline V gene sequence: CDR1 LNHNV, CDR2 YYDKDF (reference sequence). The V end was cut by 0 bases, the J end by 7 bases, with 7 bases between. There are 14 residues in the CDR3. Study outcomes and limitations: Naive CD4+ cell counts and diversity both ran higher in long-lived than in aged donors.

The source is a woman aged 60 to 75 in good health. The chain employs TRBV15 and TRBJ1-6; D is unresolved. The sequenced material came from blood. CDR3 DNA sequence: TGTGCCACCAGCAGAGATGACCGGAATTCACCCCTCCACTTT. This encodes CATSRDDRNSPLHF.